The clone carrying this T cell receptor (beta chain) occurred a few times. Its cognate antigen is unknown. V lost 3 bases and J 0 bases, leaving 10 bases between the germline ends. This CDR3 is 14 amino acids long. Germline V gene sequence: CDR1 GTSNPN, CDR2 SVGIG (reference sequence). The sample belongs to a study of cytomegalovirus exposure and HLA in healthy donors. A multiplex PCR was run with 60 Vbeta primers and 13 Jbeta primers. Sequencing used immunoSEQ multiplex PCR; TCRdb keeps in-frame clones, though not all of them. Here the sample spans approximately 130,000 clones, around 70% being singletons. The study, taken as a whole, reports: It was reportedly the case that the classifier diagnosed cytomegalovirus status with high specificity and sensitivity. The authors enumerated some 170 TCR beta chains as linked to cytomegalovirus. Productive status was seen about 87% or about 30% of the time for most TCR beta V segments in an earlier analysis. Highly shared variants forming one cluster were likely a sequencing artifact.

The chain couples TRBV30 to TRBJ2-3, with a tentative D call TRBD2 (5 bases). The specimen was PBMCs. This receptor was taken from a man aged 30-40 years in good health and CMV-seronegative. CDR3 nucleotides: TGTGCCTGGAGCAGGACTCTCAGCACAGATACGCAGTATTTT. This sequence encodes CAWSRTLSTDTQYF. Full variable domain (missing parts from reference TRBV30 and TRBJ2-3): SQTIHQWPATLVQPVGSPLSLECTVEGTSNPNLYWYRQAAGRGLQLLFYSVGIGQISSEVPQNLSASRPQDRQFILSSKKLLLSDSGFYLCAWSRTLSTDTQYFGPGTRLTVL.